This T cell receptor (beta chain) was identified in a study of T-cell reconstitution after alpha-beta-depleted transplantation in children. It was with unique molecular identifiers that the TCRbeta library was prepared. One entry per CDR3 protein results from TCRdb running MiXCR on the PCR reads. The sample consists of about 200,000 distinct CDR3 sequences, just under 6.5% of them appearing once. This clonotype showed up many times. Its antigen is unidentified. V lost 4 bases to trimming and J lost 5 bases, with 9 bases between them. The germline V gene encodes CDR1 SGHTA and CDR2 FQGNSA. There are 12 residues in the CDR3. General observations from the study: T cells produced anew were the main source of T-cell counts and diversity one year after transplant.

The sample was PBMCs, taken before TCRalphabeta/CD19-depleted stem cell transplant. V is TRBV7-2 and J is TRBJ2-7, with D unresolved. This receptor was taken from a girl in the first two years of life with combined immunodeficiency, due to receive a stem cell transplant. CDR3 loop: CASSWTSNEQYF. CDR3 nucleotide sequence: TGTGCCAGCAGCTGGACGTCAAACGAGCAGTACTTC.